The table lists the clone carrying this T cell receptor (beta chain) with a few counts. What it binds is unknown. Since it is a stray read in a library aimed at alpha chains, this beta chain has a size that is not meaningful. The data derive from a study of spatial heterogeneity in lung cancer. General study results and limits: There were more appearances of ubiquitous expanded tumor TCRs in blood at resection than at follow-up.

Time point given: sample taken at primary tumor resection. Whole RNA obtained from tumor, nontumor lung or frozen PBMC underwent sequencing without sorting. More than 70 TRACERx patients with early, untreated non-small cell lung cancer donated samples. Every molecule of TCR cDNA had its own unique molecular identifier. A single record per CDR3 protein comes from TCRdb applying MiXCR to the 5' RACE reads. The data hold over 9,500 distinct CDR3 sequences, with roughly 3.5% observed a single time. V lost 0 bases and J lost 1, with 7 bases in between. The CDR3 is 14 residues long. Germline V lookup: CDR1 SGHNT, CDR2 YYREEE (reference sequence).

The sequence was collected from a female donor with early-stage non-small cell lung cancer. V gene TRBV5-4 combines with J gene TRBJ1-1; D not certain. The sample in question was PBMCs, obtained at surgery. CDR3 amino acids: CASSLATPNTEAFF. CDR3 coding DNA: TGTGCCAGCAGCTTGGCGACACCGAACACTGAAGCTTTCTTT.